One sample yielded the 21 T cell receptor beta chains listed below, sequenced in a study of vaccination effects on CD4 cells after COVID-19. The table came from immunoSEQ multiplex PCR; TCRdb's copy has only in-frame clones and leaves some out. This table has more than 13,000 clones, more than 70% appearing once. These receptors have no identified antigens. Before sequencing took place, the ViraFEST assay used viral peptide pools to expand antigen-specific CD4+ T cells. Culture lasted under 13 days before CD4+ T cell isolation. By PCR, the person was confirmed to have had SARS-CoV-2 infection between March and December 2020. Either the BNT162b2 or mRNA-1273 vaccine was given to participants in two doses. The specimen comprised CD4+ T cells from PBMCs cultured with HCoV-NL63 spike peptides, sampled after COVID-19 vaccination. These receptors were taken from a human donor who had a prior SARS-CoV-2 infection.

The J gene is TRBJ2-4, the V gene TRBV4-2; D remains unclear. CDR1 is LGHNA, CDR2 YNFKEQ, per germline. Trimming took off 3 bases at V and 1 base at J, with 4 bases between the two ends. The CDR3 is made up of 13 amino acids. The CDR3 DNA reads as TGTGCCAGCAGCCAGGCCGCCAAAAACATTCAGTACTTC. It is translated as CASSQAAKNIQYF.

The chain combines TRBV12-3 or TRBV12-4 with TRBJ2-3; no definite D call. V lost 1 base, J lost 8 bases, and 10 bases lay in between. There are 13 residues in the CDR3. Here the CDR3 reads CASSLETWSTQYF. The CDR3 DNA sequence: TGTGCCAGCAGTTTAGAAACGTGGAGTACGCAGTATTTT.

The chain employs TRBV11-3 and TRBJ2-3; no reliable D call. This CDR3 has 12 residues. Trimming removed 6 bases from V and 3 bases from J, with 7 bases in between. Germline loops: CDR1 SGHNT, CDR2 YENEEA. CDR3 loop: CASRKETDTQYF. The CDR3 bases are TGTGCCAGCAGGAAAGAAACAGATACGCAGTATTTT.

The chain has TRBV2 and TRBJ2-1, with a weak D call TRBD1 (5 bases). V lost 8 bases and J 8 bases, leaving 25 bases between the germline ends. CDR3 length: 16 residues. From germline, CDR1 is SNHLY and CDR2 FYNNEI. The CDR3 loop reads CASQHEQVAGVDEQFF. CDR3 nucleotide sequence: TGTGCCAGCCAACACGAACAGGTCGCAGGAGTCGATGAGCAGTTCTTC.

The gene calls are TRBV28 and TRBJ2-3; weak D call: TRBD2 (7 bases). Germline CDR1 MDHEN, CDR2 SYDVKM. Trimming stripped 2 bases from V and 8 bases from J, with 11 bases between. The CDR3 is 13 amino acids. In DNA form, the CDR3 reads TGTGCCAGCAGTTTAGGGGGGGCAGGTACGCAGTATTTT. This codes for CASSLGGAGTQYF.

The chain joins TRBV10-3 to TRBJ2-5; 11 bases are a match to TRBD2. The CDR3 covers 15 residues. Trimming at V came to 10 bases and at J to 5 bases, leaving 12 bases not matched to a gene. Germline CDR1 and CDR2: ENHRY and SYGVKD. As DNA, the CDR3 is TGTGCCACGGCACTTAGCGGGGGGGTTCGTGAGACCCAGTACTTC. It encodes CATALSGGVRETQYF.

The sample holds one count of this clone. The CDR3 protein is CASSRIWGGPNTDTQYF. Here the CDR3 DNA reads TGTGCCAGCAGCAGGATTTGGGGGGGGCCGAACACAGATACGCAGTATTTT. The V and J genes are TRBV7-9 and TRBJ2-3; tentatively, D is TRBD2 (7 bases). The CDR3 loop spans 17 amino acids. Trimming took off 5 bases at V and 2 bases at J, with 20 bases between the two ends. Germline CDR1 reads SEHNR; CDR2 reads FQNEAQ (reference sequence).

The chain carries TRBV4-3 and TRBJ2-7; 11 bases are shared with TRBD2. V lost 0 bases and J lost 9; bases outside the gene matches: 1. The germline gives CDR1 LGHNA, CDR2 YSLEER. The CDR3 extends over 13 amino acids. CDR3 protein: CASSQDSGRVQYF. In DNA form, the CDR3 reads TGCGCCAGCAGCCAAGATAGCGGGAGGGTGCAGTACTTC.

The V call is TRBV5-1, the J call TRBJ2-3; D might be TRBD1 (5 bases). Trimming shortened V by 4 bases and J by 2 bases, and 14 bases separated the two germline ends. The CDR3 totals 15 residues. Germline V gene lookup returns CDR1 SGHRS and CDR2 YFSETQ. DNA of the CDR3: TGCGCCAGCAGCCTAGTAACAGGAGACACAGATACGCAGTATTTT. Residues: CASSLVTGDTDTQYF.

The chain employs TRBV11-3 and TRBJ2-7; the match to TRBD2 covers 7 bases. The V gene end was trimmed by 0 bases and the J gene end by 4 bases; junction bases not matched to a gene: 6. The CDR3 runs to 15 residues. Germline V CDR1 and CDR2: SGHNT, YENEEA. The CDR3 sequence: CASSLDRGEGYEQYF. The CDR3, as DNA: TGTGCCAGCAGCTTAGATCGCGGGGAGGGGTACGAGCAGTACTTC.

This clone was seen a handful of times. This chain connects TRBV4-1 to TRBJ2-7; 8 nucleotides align to TRBD1. V gave up 3 bases and J gave up 2 bases; unmatched junction bases: 9. Germline-derived CDR1 and CDR2 are MGHRA and YSYEKL. This CDR3 has 16 residues. As DNA, the CDR3 is TGCGCCAGCAGCCACATACAGGGGGTCCACGCCTACGAGCAGTACTTC. Translated: CASSHIQGVHAYEQYF.

V is TRBV7-8 and J is TRBJ2-3; TRBD1 agrees at 9 bases. In germline, CDR1 is SGHVS, CDR2 FQNEAQ. The junction had 6 bases not matched to a gene; V was cut back by 2 bases and J by 0 bases. CDR3 size: 17 residues. This CDR3 reads CASSLRGGTGSTDTQYF. Here the CDR3 DNA reads TGTGCCAGCAGCTTAAGGGGAGGGACAGGGAGCACAGATACGCAGTATTTT.

The chain employs TRBV7-6 and TRBJ2-5; the D gene is possibly TRBD1 (5 bases). Trimming removed 2 bases at V and 5 bases at J, with 15 bases between. From germline, CDR1 is SGHVS and CDR2 FNYEAQ. This CDR3 is 15 amino acids long. Here the CDR3 DNA reads TGTGCCAGCAGCTTAATGTTCCAGGGTACGGAGACCCAGTACTTC. This encodes CASSLMFQGTETQYF.

CDR3 amino acids: CASSQGRASYNEQFF. DNA of the CDR3: TGCGCCAGCAGCCAAGGCAGAGCATCCTACAATGAGCAGTTCTTC. This rearrangement joins TRBV4-1 to TRBJ2-1, with D unresolved. This CDR3 has 15 residues. The V end was cut by 1 base, the J end by 1 base, with 8 bases between. The germline V gene encodes CDR1 MGHRA and CDR2 YSYEKL.

The chain joins TRBV2 to TRBJ2-5; D is uncertain. The V gene's germline CDR1 is SNHLY and CDR2 FYNNEI. With 5 bases removed from V and 6 bases from J, the gap between germline ends came to 13 bases. The CDR3 runs 13 residues. CDR3 sequence: CASSWATGQTQYF. Written as DNA, the CDR3 is TGTGCCAGCAGTTGGGCCACCGGGCAGACCCAGTACTTC.

This chain joins TRBV18 and TRBJ2-5; 9 nucleotides line up with TRBD1. V trimming: 4 bases; J trimming: 3 bases; junction bases outside the gene matches: 0. This CDR3 spans 13 amino acids. The V gene's germline CDR1 is KGHSH and CDR2 LQKENI. The CDR3 DNA is TGTGCCAGCTCACGGGACAGGGAAGAGACCCAGTACTTC. Protein: CASSRDREETQYF.

The chain combines TRBV18 with TRBJ1-1; D ambiguous. Germline V lookup: CDR1 KGHSH, CDR2 LQKENI. Trimming left V 2 bases short and J 5 bases short, with 15 bases between. The CDR3 has 15 residues. This CDR3 reads CASSPSPVGSTEAFF. CDR3 DNA: TGTGCCAGCTCACCAAGTCCAGTGGGGTCTACTGAAGCTTTCTTT.

This chain uses TRBV7-2 with TRBJ2-3; D possibly matches TRBD1 or TRBD2 (5 bases each). Germline CDR1 is SGHTA and CDR2 is FQGNSA. Trimming shortened V by 5 bases and J by 0 bases, and 12 bases separated the two germline ends. The CDR3 has 15 residues. CDR3 in DNA: TGTGCCAGCAGCCACCGGGACCGGAGCACAGATACGCAGTATTTT. Protein sequence: CASSHRDRSTDTQYF.

The chain joins TRBV7-2 to TRBJ2-7, with D possibly TRBD2 on 5 matching bases. Germline values: CDR1 SGHTA, CDR2 FQGNSA. This CDR3 has 13 amino acids. Trimming removed 4 bases from V and 7 bases from J, with 14 bases in between. Written as DNA, the CDR3 is TGTGCCAGCAGCTCCGACCGACGGAGGGAGCAGTACTTC. Encoded protein: CASSSDRRREQYF. Full variable domain (missing parts from reference TRBV7-2 and TRBJ2-7): GAGVSQSPSNKVTEKGKDVELRCDPISGHTALYWYRQSLGQGLEFLIYFQGNSAPDKSGLPSDRFSAERTGGSVSTLTIQRTQQEDSAVYLCASSSDRRREQYFGPGTRLTVT.

V gene TRBV6-5 combines with J gene TRBJ2-1; unclear D gene. Per germline, CDR1 MNHEY and CDR2 SVGAGI. Trimming pared 6 bases from V and 3 bases from J, leaving 15 bases between. The CDR3 is 15 residues long. This CDR3 reads CASSSPQRLYNEQFF. The CDR3 DNA reads as TGTGCCAGCAGCAGCCCCCAGCGACTCTACAATGAGCAGTTCTTC.

The V gene is TRBV19, the J gene TRBJ1-1; perhaps TRBD1 as D (6 bases). Trimming took 6 bases from V and 0 from J, leaving 17 bases between them. Germline CDR1 reads LNHDA; CDR2 reads SQIVND (reference sequence). This CDR3 has 16 amino acids. The CDR3 DNA reads as TGTGCCAGTAGAGCCGAGGGGGTGGTCATGAACACTGAAGCTTTCTTT. This encodes CASRAEGVVMNTEAFF.